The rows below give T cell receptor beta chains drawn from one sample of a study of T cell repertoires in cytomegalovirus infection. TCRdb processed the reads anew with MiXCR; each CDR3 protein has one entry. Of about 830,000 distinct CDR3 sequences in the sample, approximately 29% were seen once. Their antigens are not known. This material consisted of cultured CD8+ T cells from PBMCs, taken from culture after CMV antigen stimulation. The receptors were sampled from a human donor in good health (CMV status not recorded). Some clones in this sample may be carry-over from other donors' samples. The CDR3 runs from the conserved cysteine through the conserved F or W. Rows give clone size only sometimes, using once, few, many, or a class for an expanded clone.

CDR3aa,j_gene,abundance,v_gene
CASSTSGSGGTDTQYF,TRBJ2-3,.,TRBV9
CASSYVDRDGETQYF,TRBJ2-5,few,TRBV6-6
CASSLTGPGVLPETQYF,TRBJ2-5,few,TRBV7-3
CASRGQPGYEQYF,TRBJ2-7,few,TRBV7-8
CASSQDGGGYIGGTDTQYF,TRBJ2-3,.,TRBV4-2
CASSHGGRGWEDYTEAFF,TRBJ1-1,.,TRBV27
CSAPGGVGGELFF,TRBJ2-2,.,TRBV20-1
CAISGGSTDTQYF,TRBJ2-3,.,TRBV10-3
CASSSGQGEVTQYF,TRBJ2-5,many,TRBV7-8
CASSPEGLAGETQYF,TRBJ2-5,.,TRBV7-3
CASSPGTGPDTQYF,TRBJ2-3,many,TRBV19
CASSYDGQIYEQYF,TRBJ2-7,.,TRBV6-5
CASSLVPVLRDRGTGELFF,TRBJ2-2,many,TRBV28
CASSSRGQVRTEAFF,TRBJ1-1,few,TRBV7-8
CSVGREGTYGYTF,TRBJ1-2,.,TRBV29-1
CSARDFVGTSGNEQFF,TRBJ2-1,.,TRBV20-1
CASRLADFQETQYF,TRBJ2-5,.,TRBV6-2/TRBV6-3
CSARAGVMNTEAFF,TRBJ1-1,few,TRBV20-1
CASSLDGQTGELFF,TRBJ2-2,.,TRBV7-2
CASSQGDRGANTGELFF,TRBJ2-2,.,TRBV4-1
CASSIISSTDTQYF,TRBJ2-3,.,TRBV6-1
CASSLSGSNTDTQYF,TRBJ2-3,.,TRBV6-1
CASSQGPFYNEQFF,TRBJ2-1,few,TRBV14
CSAGRSSGNTIYF,TRBJ1-3,few,TRBV29-1
CASSNRTSGTGELFF,TRBJ2-2,few,TRBV11-3
CATSERTGRIDTQYF,TRBJ2-3,.,TRBV24-1
CASSFGTFSGGEFQETQYF,TRBJ2-5,few,TRBV7-2
CASSLNYDSNEQYF,TRBJ2-7,few,TRBV7-6
CASSLNRVGQDIQYF,TRBJ2-4,few,TRBV27
CASSGLGNTIYF,TRBJ1-3,.,TRBV7-3
CASSLFQGLATDTQYF,TRBJ2-3,few,TRBV27
CASTGGPSNEKLFF,TRBJ1-4,.,TRBV28
CASSSLATGELFF,TRBJ2-2,few,TRBV4-2
CASSPRDRANGYTF,TRBJ1-2,.,TRBV7-6
CASSSPVEQFF,TRBJ2-1,.,TRBV7-6
CASRTTDRVEVEAFF,TRBJ1-1,.,TRBV2
CASSPGTNYEQYF,TRBJ2-7,.,TRBV6-5
CASSLVEEATDTQYF,TRBJ2-3,few,TRBV7-9
CASSPTGGREQYF,TRBJ2-7,few,TRBV19
CASSLLGLAGPGDTDTQYF,TRBJ2-3,few,TRBV5-1
CSVPGQGGSGANVLTF,TRBJ2-6,.,TRBV29-1
CASSQDSGTGGQPQHF,TRBJ1-5,.,TRBV4-1
CASSYKGLANQPQHF,TRBJ1-5,.,TRBV6-2/TRBV6-3
CASSFTGTEQFF,TRBJ2-1,many,TRBV28
CASSLTSGGVNNEQFF,TRBJ2-1,.,TRBV27
CASSYSDRTNYGYTF,TRBJ1-2,.,TRBV6-5
CASSLGFDRIGTGELFF,TRBJ2-2,many,TRBV7-6
CATYPSGGSDTQYF,TRBJ2-3,.,TRBV27
CASSFSGYYNSPLHF,TRBJ1-6,few,TRBV27